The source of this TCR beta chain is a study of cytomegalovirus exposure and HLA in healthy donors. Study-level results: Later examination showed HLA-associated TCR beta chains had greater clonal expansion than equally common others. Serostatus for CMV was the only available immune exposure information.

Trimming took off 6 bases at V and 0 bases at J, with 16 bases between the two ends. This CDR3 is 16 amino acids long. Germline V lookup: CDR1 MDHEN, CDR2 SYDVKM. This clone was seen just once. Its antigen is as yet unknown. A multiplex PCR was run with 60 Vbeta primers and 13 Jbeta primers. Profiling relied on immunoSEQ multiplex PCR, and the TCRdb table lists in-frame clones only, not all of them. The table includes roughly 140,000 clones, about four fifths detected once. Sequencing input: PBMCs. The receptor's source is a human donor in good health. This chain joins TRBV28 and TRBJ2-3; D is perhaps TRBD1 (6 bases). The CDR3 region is CASRTQGWTSTDTQYF. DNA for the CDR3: TGTGCCAGCAGAACTCAGGGGTGGACCAGCACAGATACGCAGTATTTT.